These 27 T cell receptor beta chains share one sample of origin, sequenced in a study of OX40 agonist ivuxolimab in advanced cancers. Library method: the immunoSEQ multiplex PCR assay. TCRdb retrieved this table from immuneACCESS and kept in-frame rearrangements only. Not all clones are present; in checked studies, unresolved V genes account for under half, and no reason is known for the remainder. This sample is represented by tens of thousands of clones; 82% of them were singletons. Of the sample, roughly 22% falls within the top ten clones. The sequenced sample was CD4+ or CD8+ T cells sorted from blood, obtained in a trial of the OX40 agonist ivuxolimab. All receptors come from an adult with an advanced solid tumor such as melanoma, head and neck, liver or kidney cancer.

The chain is built from TRBV18 and TRBJ2-7; D unclear. CDR3 length: 13 residues. The V gene's germline CDR1 is KGHSH and CDR2 LQKENI. V shed 2 bases and J shed 3 bases, with 8 bases lying between them. This CDR3 is CASSPDRHYEQYF. The CDR3 nucleotides read TGTGCCAGCTCACCAGACCGACACTACGAGCAGTACTTC.

The CDR3 sequence: CASSGTGGGSLITDTQYF. As DNA, the CDR3 is TGTGCCAGCAGTGGAACAGGGGGAGGTAGTTTGATCACAGATACGCAGTATTTT. The chain links TRBV2 to TRBJ2-3; 8 bases are shared with TRBD1. The CDR3 loop spans 18 amino acids. Per the germline V gene, CDR1 is SNHLY and CDR2 is FYNNEI. Trimming cost V 4 bases and J 2 bases; bases outside gene matches: 14.

The chain combines TRBV4-1 with TRBJ2-5, with 12 bases aligning to TRBD2. Per the germline V gene, CDR1 is MGHRA and CDR2 is YSYEKL. V lost 2 bases and J lost 5; bases outside the gene matches: 6. This CDR3 has 16 amino acids. The CDR3, as DNA: TGCGCCAGCAGCCAACCGACTAGCGGGAGTTGGGAGACCCAGTACTTC. As protein: CASSQPTSGSWETQYF.

The chain couples TRBV6-6 to TRBJ2-7; D is uncertain. This CDR3 is 14 amino acids long. The germline CDR1 and CDR2 sequences are MNHNY and SVGAGI (reference sequence). The V end lost 3 bases, the J end lost 0 bases, and 9 bases lay between the germline ends. CDR3 nucleotides: TGTGCCAGCAGTTATATTGACAACTCCTACGAGCAGTACTTC. This translates into CASSYIDNSYEQYF.

This chain connects TRBV20-1 to TRBJ2-5, with D tentatively TRBD1 (5 bases). There are 11 residues in the CDR3. The germline gives CDR1 DFQATT, CDR2 SNEGSKA (reference sequence). In nucleotides, the CDR3 is TGCAGATGGGCAGGGCAAGAGACCCAGTACTTC. This encodes CRWAGQETQYF.

The genes are TRBV19 and TRBJ2-3, with 9 bases aligning to TRBD2. The CDR3 loop spans 17 amino acids. The J segment lost 2 bases and the V segment lost 3 bases, leaving 9 bases of the junction unmatched. From germline, CDR1 is LNHDA and CDR2 SQIVND (reference sequence). The CDR3: CASSMRVAGANTDTQYF. CDR3 coding DNA: TGTGCCAGTAGTATGAGAGTAGCGGGGGCTAACACAGATACGCAGTATTTT.

The V call is TRBV5-1, the J call TRBJ2-6; D perhaps matches TRBD1 (6 bases). Germline values: CDR1 SGHRS, CDR2 YFSETQ. This CDR3 contains 17 residues. Trimming cost V 4 bases and J 0 bases, with 14 bases left between them. The CDR3 DNA reads TGCGCCAGCAGCCCTTGGACAGTGATCTCTGGGGCCAACGTCCTGACTTTC. It codes for CASSPWTVISGANVLTF.

The V and J genes are TRBV4-3 and TRBJ1-2; D is ambiguous. Germline loops: CDR1 LGHNA, CDR2 YSLEER. With 0 bases removed from V and 8 bases from J, the gap between germline ends came to 10 bases. The CDR3 spans 13 residues. This CDR3 reads CASSQDGVRGYTF. CDR3 DNA: TGCGCCAGCAGCCAAGATGGCGTTAGGGGCTACACCTTC.

The rearrangement joins TRBV15 to TRBJ2-3; 7 positions agree with TRBD2. The CDR3 length is 19 residues. The trim removed 1 base at V and 5 bases at J, leaving 18 bases unmatched. Germline lookup yields CDR1 LNHNV and CDR2 YYDKDF (reference sequence). DNA of the CDR3: TGTGCCACCAGCAGAGTTAGGGCTAGCGGAAACTACGGGAAAGATACGCAGTATTTT. Its protein is CATSRVRASGNYGKDTQYF.

The chain couples TRBV30 to TRBJ2-1; D uncertain. The V end was cut by 2 bases, the J end by 10 bases, with 12 bases between. CDR3 length: 12 residues. The germline V gene encodes CDR1 GTSNPN and CDR2 SVGIG (reference sequence). Here the CDR3 reads CAWSRRPGEQFF. DNA of the CDR3: TGTGCCTGGAGTCGACGTCCCGGAGAGCAGTTCTTC.

This clone was observed a single time. The V and J genes are TRBV5-1 and TRBJ2-3; D is uncertain. Per germline, CDR1 SGHRS and CDR2 YFSETQ. Trimming removed 1 base at V and 2 bases at J, with 8 bases between. The CDR3 has 14 amino acids. The DNA for the CDR3 is TGCGCCAGCAGCTTGTCCCAAACCACAGATACGCAGTATTTT. Amino acid sequence: CASSLSQTTDTQYF.

This chain connects TRBV29-1 to TRBJ2-7; 7 positions agree with TRBD1. Germline V gene sequence: CDR1 SQVTM, CDR2 ANQGSEA. This CDR3 has 11 amino acids. The V gene end was trimmed by 5 bases and the J gene end by 6 bases; junction bases not matched to a gene: 4. The CDR3 is CSVKSGGEQYF. CDR3 nucleotide sequence: TGCAGCGTTAAGTCAGGGGGCGAGCAGTACTTC.

This clone is deemed medium-sized. The chain recombines TRBV11-3 with TRBJ1-1, with unresolved D. CDR1 is SGHNT and CDR2 is YENEEA in the germline V gene. CDR3 size: 13 residues. Trimming took off 5 bases at V and 6 bases at J, with 13 bases between the two ends. For the CDR3, the DNA is TGTGCCAGCAGCCCAAGGGCAGAGGCTGAAGCTTTCTTT. It is translated as CASSPRAEAEAFF.

The rearrangement joins TRBV5-1 to TRBJ1-2, with a tentative D call TRBD1 (6 bases). Trimming cost V 4 bases and J 3 bases, with 13 bases left between them. This CDR3 is 14 amino acids long. In germline, CDR1 is SGHRS, CDR2 YFSETQ. This chain's CDR3 is CASSPDEGDYGYTF. The CDR3 nucleotides are TGCGCCAGCAGCCCCGACGAGGGGGACTATGGCTACACCTTC.

The rearrangement joins TRBV19 to TRBJ1-3; D gene uncertain. Germline values: CDR1 LNHDA, CDR2 SQIVND (reference sequence). V was clipped by 3 bases and J by 2 bases, with 8 bases between them. The CDR3 runs 14 residues. The CDR3 reads CASSITGAGNTIYF. The CDR3 DNA is TGTGCCAGTAGTATTACCGGGGCTGGAAACACCATATATTTT.

The chain carries TRBV2 and TRBJ2-1, with D possibly being TRBD1 (5 bases). This CDR3 comprises 12 residues. Germline V CDR1 and CDR2: SNHLY, FYNNEI. Trimming shortened V by 4 bases and J by 6 bases, and 7 bases separated the two germline ends. Written as DNA, the CDR3 is TGTGCCAGCAGTGGGACAACCAATGAGCAGTTCTTC. Amino acids: CASSGTTNEQFF.

CDR3 loop: CATRQGVNSPLHF. The CDR3 DNA is TGTGCCACACGACAGGGGGTTAATTCACCCCTCCACTTT. The genes are TRBV6-1 and TRBJ1-6; 9 positions agree with TRBD1. Trimming took 10 bases from V and 6 from J; bases not matched to a gene: 4. CDR3 size: 13 residues. CDR1 and CDR2 (germline): MNHNS, SASEGT.

This chain joins TRBV6-5 and TRBJ2-4, with D possibly matching TRBD2 (7 bases). This CDR3 comprises 14 residues. The germline gives CDR1 MNHEY, CDR2 SVGAGI. Trimming shortened V by 6 bases and J by 6 bases, and 15 bases separated the two germline ends. CDR3 coding DNA: TGTGCCAGCAGCCCCGCGGGGGCAATAAACATTCAGTACTTC. It is translated as CASSPAGAINIQYF.

This chain links TRBV11-2 with TRBJ1-2; D gene unclear. Looked up from germline, CDR1 is SGHAT and CDR2 is FQNNGV. V gave up 5 bases and J gave up 3 bases, with 10 bases separating them. CDR3 length equals 13 residues. The CDR3 spells CASSPSRDYGYTF. The CDR3 nucleotides are TGTGCCAGCAGCCCCTCGAGGGACTATGGCTACACCTTC.

CDR3 amino acids: CASSLGQPNTEAFF. The CDR3 DNA reads TGCGCCAGCAGCTTGGGACAGCCGAACACTGAAGCTTTCTTT. The chain combines TRBV5-1 with TRBJ1-1; maybe TRBD1 (5 bases). CDR1 is SGHRS, CDR2 YFSETQ, per germline. Deletions cut 0 bases from V and 1 base from J, with 7 bases between. The CDR3 consists of 14 residues.

The chain is built from TRBV7-7 and TRBJ2-3; 11 bases align to TRBD1. The junction had 6 bases not matched to a gene; V was cut back by 5 bases and J by 5 bases. Germline V gives CDR1 SSHAT, CDR2 FNYEAQ (reference sequence). The CDR3 is 15 residues long. CDR3 bases: TGTGCCAGCAGCCCCGGACAGGGGGCTGTAGATACGCAGTATTTT. This gives the protein CASSPGQGAVDTQYF. Full variable domain (rest looked up from reference TRBV7-7 and TRBJ2-3): GAGVSQSPRYKVTKRGQDVTLRCDPISSHATLYWYQQALGQGPEFLTYFNYEAQPDKSGLPSDRFSAERPEGSISTLTIQRTEQRDSAMYRCASSPGQGAVDTQYFGPGTRLTVL.

This chain links TRBV11-2 with TRBJ1-1; no definite D call. Germline V CDR1 and CDR2: SGHAT, FQNNGV. The CDR3 has 13 residues. The V gene lost 5 bases and the J gene lost 5 bases, with 12 bases spanning the gap. This chain's CDR3 is CASSPHSGTEAFF. CDR3 nucleotides: TGTGCCAGCAGCCCTCATAGTGGGACTGAAGCTTTCTTT.

This rearrangement joins TRBV19 to TRBJ1-1; D possibly corresponds to TRBD1 (5 bases). V dropped 5 bases and J dropped 1 base, with 11 bases sitting between them. The CDR3 sequence is 14 residues long. CDR1 is LNHDA, CDR2 SQIVND, per germline (reference sequence). CDR3 amino acids: CASSGASTNTEAFF. CDR3 DNA sequence: TGTGCCAGTAGTGGGGCATCCACGAACACTGAAGCTTTCTTT.

Sample share makes this clone medium-sized. This sequence joins TRBV14 and TRBJ1-2; D gene unclear. The germline V and J ends were trimmed by 0 bases and 7 bases, with 12 bases remaining between them. Germline-derived CDR1 and CDR2 are SGHDN and FVKESK. The CDR3 has 14 amino acids. CDR3: CASSQDQWGVGYTF. For the CDR3, the DNA is TGTGCCAGCAGCCAAGATCAGTGGGGTGTTGGCTACACCTTC.

This clone was seen a handful of times. The rearrangement links TRBV30 to TRBJ1-6, with D unresolved. Germline CDR1 GTSNPN, CDR2 SVGIG (reference sequence). V was cut by 0 bases and J by 7 bases, with 13 bases left in between. The CDR3 is 15 residues long. CDR3 coding DNA: TGTGCCTGGAGTGTACGGGGAGACTTAAATTCACCCCTCCACTTT. Translating it yields CAWSVRGDLNSPLHF.

This chain uses TRBV19 with TRBJ2-1; possibly TRBD1 or TRBD2 for D (5 bases each). The V gene lost 7 bases and the J gene lost 8 bases, with 21 bases spanning the gap. From germline, CDR1 is LNHDA and CDR2 SQIVND (reference sequence). This CDR3 region has 15 residues. CDR3 coding DNA: TGTGCCAGTATTAAACGGGGCGTAACCCTGGATGAGCAGTTCTTC. This encodes CASIKRGVTLDEQFF.

This chain connects TRBV7-1 to TRBJ2-7, with 8 bases aligning to TRBD1. TRBV7-1 is recorded as an ORF, its role being uncertain. The ends lost 4 bases at V and 6 bases at J; junction bases unmatched: 11. CDR3 length: 15 residues. The CDR3 DNA reads as TGTGCCAGCAGCTTAGCGGCAGGGGGCGCTTCCGAGCAGTACTTC. Amino acids: CASSLAAGGASEQYF.